These 13 T cell receptor beta chains share one sample of origin, sequenced in a study of T cells after somatic rescue of genetic block. The assay was immunoSEQ multiplex PCR, and TCRdb's table has in-frame clones only and misses some. Altogether roughly 120,000 clones are present, 80% to 95% being singletons, with the ten largest covering over 1.1%. The sequencing input was peripheral blood mononuclear cells (PBMCs). Source of these receptors: a woman between 18 and 29 years old.

V usage is TRBV5-1 and J usage is TRBJ2-3; TRBD1 aligns across 10 bases. The germline CDR1 and CDR2 sequences are SGHRS and YFSETQ. The CDR3 runs to 15 residues. V shed 6 bases and J 2 bases; nucleotides not matched to a gene: 6. For the CDR3, the DNA is TGCGCCAGCAACCTCGGGACAGGGGACACAGATACGCAGTATTTT. It yields the protein CASNLGTGDTDTQYF.

The V gene is TRBV7-9, the J gene TRBJ1-5; D call uncertain. Between the trimmed V and J ends, which lost 1 base and 3 bases, there was a span of 4 bases. Germline values: CDR1 SEHNR, CDR2 FQNEAQ (reference sequence). The length of the CDR3 is 13 residues. CDR3 loop: CASSLENNQPQHF. DNA of the CDR3: TGTGCCAGCAGCTTAGAGAACAATCAGCCCCAGCATTTT.

The chain links TRBV11-2 to TRBJ1-2; weak D call: TRBD1 (5 bases). Germline CDR1 reads SGHAT; CDR2 reads FQNNGV. The CDR3 has 14 residues. V gave up 2 bases and J gave up 2 bases, with 9 bases separating them. This chain's CDR3 is CASSLIRGNYGYTF. DNA of the CDR3: TGTGCCAGCAGCTTAATACGGGGGAACTATGGCTACACCTTC.

The chain has TRBV9 and TRBJ2-5; the match to TRBD2 covers 13 bases. Germline lookup yields CDR1 SGDLS and CDR2 YYNGEE. The CDR3 is made up of 18 amino acids. The J segment lost 1 base and the V segment lost 5 bases, leaving 11 bases of the junction unmatched. CDR3 sequence reads: CASSYNPGLAGSQETQYF. The CDR3 DNA reads as TGTGCCAGCAGTTATAATCCGGGACTAGCGGGGAGCCAAGAGACCCAGTACTTC.

V is TRBV19 and J is TRBJ1-1; D gene uncertain. CDR3 length: 12 residues. Germline lookup yields CDR1 LNHDA and CDR2 SQIVND (reference sequence). The germline V and J ends were trimmed by 10 bases and 4 bases, with 13 bases remaining between them. The CDR3 region is CATNNVGTEAFF. The DNA for the CDR3 is TGTGCCACTAACAACGTGGGCACTGAAGCTTTCTTT. Combining the CDR3 with reference TRBV19 and TRBJ1-1 gives the whole variable domain DGGITQSPKYLFRKEGQNVTLSCEQNLNHDAMYWYRQDPGQGLRLIYYSQIVNDFQKGDIAEGYSVSREKKESFPLTVTSAQKNPTAFYLCATNNVGTEAFFGQGTRLTVV.

V usage is TRBV4-2 and J usage is TRBJ1-3, with D possibly matching TRBD1 (6 bases). This CDR3 spans 19 amino acids. With 0 bases removed from V and 5 bases from J, the gap between germline ends came to 23 bases. Germline V gene sequence: CDR1 LGHNA, CDR2 YNFKEQ. For the CDR3, the DNA is TGTGCCAGCAGCCAAGAGCTGAGGGCAGGGGTTAGACTAAGAAACACCATATATTTT. It encodes CASSQELRAGVRLRNTIYF.

The chain has TRBV6-5 and TRBJ1-2; TRBD1 matches at 9 bases. The CDR3 runs to 13 residues. The germline CDR1 and CDR2 sequences are MNHEY and SVGAGI. Trimming at V came to 5 bases and at J to 3 bases, leaving 1 base not matched to a gene. CDR3 residues: CASSGDRDYGYTF. Written as DNA, the CDR3 is TGTGCCAGCAGTGGGGACAGGGACTATGGCTACACCTTC.

Regarding this clone: The same CDR3 can be traced to other DNA sequences in this sample. This chain uses TRBV5-4 with TRBJ2-3, with 12 bases aligning to TRBD2. The CDR3 sequence is 17 residues long. The V and J ends lost 1 base and 3 bases, in that order; junction bases with no gene match: 6. Germline values: CDR1 SGHNT, CDR2 YYREEE (reference sequence). In DNA form, the CDR3 reads TGTGCCAGCAGCTTGCGGCTAGCGGGGGGGCCTACAGATACGCAGTATTTT. Its protein product is CASSLRLAGGPTDTQYF.

V is TRBV7-2 and J is TRBJ2-1, with D unclear. Trimming took 5 bases from V and 5 from J, leaving 10 bases between them. This CDR3 comprises 13 residues. Germline CDR1 is SGHTA and CDR2 is FQGNSA. CDR3 nucleotide sequence: TGTGCCAGCAGCCCACTGGCGGACAATGAGCAGTTCTTC. Protein: CASSPLADNEQFF.

The V gene is TRBV7-2, the J gene TRBJ1-5; possibly TRBD1 for D (6 bases). This CDR3 has 15 amino acids. CDR1 SGHTA and CDR2 FQGNSA come from the germline V gene. The germline V and J ends were trimmed by 0 bases and 2 bases, with 8 bases remaining between them. CDR3 region: CASSLAGGGNQPQHF. In DNA form, the CDR3 reads TGTGCCAGCAGCTTAGCTGGGGGCGGCAATCAGCCCCAGCATTTT.

The V gene is TRBV5-1, the J gene TRBJ2-3; a possible D gene is TRBD2 (6 bases). Germline CDR1 SGHRS, CDR2 YFSETQ. Trimming removed 0 bases from V and 2 bases from J, with 7 bases in between. There are 14 residues in the CDR3. Here the CDR3 DNA reads TGCGCCAGCAGCTTGGGGGACTTCACAGATACGCAGTATTTT. Translated: CASSLGDFTDTQYF.

V usage is TRBV11-2 and J usage is TRBJ2-3; TRBD1 agrees at 7 bases. The V gene's germline CDR1 is SGHAT and CDR2 FQNNGV. The CDR3 loop spans 15 amino acids. V trimming: 4 bases; J trimming: 2 bases; junction bases outside the gene matches: 6. CDR3 sequence reads: CASSSTGLVTDTQYF. The CDR3 coding sequence is TGTGCCAGCAGCTCGACAGGGTTGGTCACAGATACGCAGTATTTT.

The chain uses TRBV11-2 and TRBJ1-2; possibly TRBD1 for D (5 bases). This CDR3 region has 15 residues. Germline lookup yields CDR1 SGHAT and CDR2 FQNNGV. With 5 bases removed from V and 4 bases from J, the gap between germline ends came to 17 bases. CDR3 nucleotides: TGTGCCAGCAGCACCCCCCGGGGGGGTACCTATGGCTACACCTTC. Protein sequence: CASSTPRGGTYGYTF.